This TCR beta chain was identified in a study of T cells in Graves' hyperthyroidism and ophthalmopathy. Findings and limits, study-wide: In simple terms, a model built on 13 V-J features told ophthalmopathy apart from stable hyperthyroidism.

This clonotype was seen ten or more times. The antigen is undetermined. Graves' hyperthyroidism was deemed stable given no ophthalmopathy progression within 18 months. Diagnostic decisions used clinical symptoms, serum thyroxine and TRAb, thyroid ultrasound and orbital computed tomography. Germline V lookup: CDR1 MDHEN, CDR2 SYDVKM. V lost 3 bases, J lost 4 bases, and 12 bases lay in between. This CDR3 has 14 residues. Amplified TCR beta CDR3 regions came from RNA transcripts. Initially, a first-round RT-PCR of the TCR CDR3 employed the HTBI primer set. Each CDR3 protein gets one entry after TCRdb re-called the multiplex PCR reads with MiXCR. The sample lists approximately 590,000 distinct CDR3 sequences; about a sixth were seen once.

V and J are TRBV28 and TRBJ1-2; D is unresolved. The sequencing input was blood. This receptor was obtained from a woman in her thirties with Graves' hyperthyroidism. The CDR3 spells CASSFERNFYGYTF. CDR3 DNA sequence: TGTGCCAGCAGTTTTGAACGGAACTTCTATGGCTACACCTTC.